The next 14 T cell receptor beta chains were all read from a single sample in a study of T cell repertoires in cytomegalovirus infection. Their cognate antigens are unknown. A single record per CDR3 protein comes from TCRdb applying MiXCR to the reads. The sample has under 500,000 distinct CDR3 sequences; about 42% are singletons. Here the sequenced sample was cultured PBMCs, taken from culture after CMV antigen stimulation. These receptors came from a human donor in good health (CMV status not recorded). Some clones in this sample may be carry-over from other donors' samples.

The V call is TRBV20-1, the J call TRBJ2-3, with TRBD2 matching 12 bases. Germline loops: CDR1 DFQATT, CDR2 SNEGSKA (reference sequence). The CDR3 consists of 16 residues. The V and J ends lost 1 base and 2 bases, in that order; junction bases with no gene match: 4. The CDR3 reads CSARGTSGDITDTQYF. The CDR3 bases are TGCAGTGCTAGAGGGACTAGCGGGGATATCACAGATACGCAGTATTTT.

The V and J genes are TRBV19 and TRBJ2-1; 8 bases are shared with TRBD2. This CDR3 region has 16 residues. The germline CDR1 and CDR2 sequences are LNHDA and SQIVND (reference sequence). The V segment lost 1 base and the J segment 4 bases; nucleotides outside the gene matches: 6. For the CDR3, the DNA is TGTGCCAGTAGTATAGGAAGGCTAGCGGGTTACAATGAGCAGTTCTTC. Protein sequence: CASSIGRLAGYNEQFF.

The rearrangement links TRBV5-1 to TRBJ1-2; D unresolved. The V gene's germline CDR1 is SGHRS and CDR2 YFSETQ. V was clipped by 1 base and J by 4 bases, with 11 bases between them. The CDR3 runs to 14 residues. The CDR3, as DNA: TGCGCCAGCAGCTTGTTGGGCAGACCCTATGGCTACACCTTC. Translation gives CASSLLGRPYGYTF.

The rearrangement uses TRBV7-2 and TRBJ2-1; TRBD1 agrees at 8 bases. The CDR3 totals 14 residues. CDR1 and CDR2 (germline): SGHTA, FQGNSA. V was pared by 5 bases and J by 2 bases, with 2 bases of the junction left unmatched. CDR3 sequence (DNA): TGTGCCAGCAGCCAGGGGGCGGCCTACAATGAGCAGTTCTTC. It yields the protein CASSQGAAYNEQFF.

This chain joins TRBV6-2 or TRBV6-3 and TRBJ2-3; weak D call: TRBD2 (6 bases). Germline assignment: CDR1 MNHEY and CDR2 SVGEGT. Trimming left V 2 bases short and J 4 bases short, with 16 bases between. This CDR3 spans 16 amino acids. DNA for the CDR3: TGTGCCAGCAGTTACGGCCTGCCCGGGACTTCAGATACGCAGTATTTT. It translates to CASSYGLPGTSDTQYF.

This clonotype came up many times. The chain employs TRBV7-2 and TRBJ1-6; no clear D gene. Trimming removed 3 bases at V and 13 bases at J, with 16 bases between. The germline gives CDR1 SGHTA, CDR2 FQGNSA. The CDR3 has 14 residues. CDR3 loop: CASSFAPFATPLHF. CDR3 nucleotides: TGTGCCAGCAGCTTCGCCCCGTTCGCGACGCCCCTCCACTTT.

The V and J genes are TRBV12-3 or TRBV12-4 and TRBJ1-2; a weak D match, TRBD1 (6 bases). The ends were cut back, 5 bases at V and 6 bases at J, with 10 bases in the middle. This CDR3 has 12 amino acids. CDR3 amino acids: CASSAGHHGYTF. The CDR3 DNA is TGTGCCAGCAGTGCGGGACACCATGGCTACACCTTC.

As concerns this clonotype: At one of its ends the junction is not consistent with the germline gene, which may arise from a read error. The CDR3 nucleotides are TGTGCCAGCAGCCCAGACAGGGGGAATGACAAACTGTTTTTT. Amino acid sequence: CASSPDRGNDKLFF. The chain uses TRBV7-6 and TRBJ1-4; TRBD1 agrees at 9 bases. CDR1 and CDR2 from the germline V gene are SGHVS and FNYEAQ. The CDR3 length is 14 residues. Full variable domain (missing parts from reference TRBV7-6 and TRBJ1-4): GAGVSQSPRYKVTKRGQDVALRCDPISGHVSLYWYRQALGQGPEFLTYFNYEAQQDKSGLPNDRFSAERPEGSISTLTIQRTEQRDSAMYRCASSPDRGNDKLFFGSGTQLSVL.

V gene TRBV7-9 combines with J gene TRBJ1-2; D may be TRBD1 (5 bases). The CDR3 totals 13 residues. Trimming pared 5 bases from V and 3 bases from J, leaving 10 bases between. Per the germline V gene, CDR1 is SEHNR and CDR2 is FQNEAQ (reference sequence). Here the CDR3 reads CASSHMGDYGYTF. The CDR3 DNA follows: TGTGCCAGCAGCCATATGGGGGACTATGGCTACACCTTC. The full variable domain, in which reference TRBV7-9 and TRBJ1-2 provide the parts outside the CDR3, is DTGVSQNPRHKITKRGQNVTFRCDPISEHNRLYWYRQTLGQGPEFLTYFQNEAQLEKSRLLSDRFSAERPKGSFSTLEIQRTEQGDSAMYLCASSHMGDYGYTFGSGTRLTVV.

J is TRBJ1-2 and V is TRBV7-2; D not resolved. The CDR3 is made up of 16 amino acids. Germline CDR1 SGHTA, CDR2 FQGNSA. The V end lost 4 bases, the J end lost 1 base, and 16 bases lay between the germline ends. CDR3 DNA: TGTGCCAGCAGCTCAAGTAGTATAAGGGTTAACTATGGCTACACCTTC. This encodes CASSSSSIRVNYGYTF.

This clonotype was found a few times. This chain connects TRBV11-2 to TRBJ2-1; D tentatively reads TRBD1 or TRBD2 (5 bases each). CDR1 and CDR2 from the germline V gene are SGHAT and FQNNGV. Trimming removed 2 bases at V and 0 bases at J, with 8 bases between. This CDR3 comprises 15 residues. CDR3 DNA: TGTGCCAGCAGCTTACGGGGACCCTCCTACAATGAGCAGTTCTTC. Its protein is CASSLRGPSYNEQFF.

The chain couples TRBV6-2 or TRBV6-3 to TRBJ2-1; no clear D. CDR3 length: 15 residues. Germline V lookup: CDR1 MNHEY, CDR2 SVGEGT. Trimming pared 5 bases from V and 5 bases from J, leaving 16 bases between. Written as DNA, the CDR3 is TGTGCCAGCAGTAAACGGGCCAAGCAGGACAATGAGCAGTTCTTC. This gives the protein CASSKRAKQDNEQFF.

This clonotype was recorded many times. The rearrangement joins TRBV7-2 to TRBJ2-1; TRBD2 aligns across 10 bases. This CDR3 region has 16 residues. V was clipped by 1 base and J by 4 bases; unmatched bases: 4. CDR1 and CDR2 (germline): SGHTA, FQGNSA. The CDR3 spells CASSLVAGGIYNEQFF. The CDR3 bases are TGTGCCAGCAGCTTAGTAGCGGGGGGTATTTACAATGAGCAGTTCTTC.

This clonotype occurred a few times. V is TRBV7-9 and J is TRBJ2-3; D uncertain. Trimming removed 1 base at V and 5 bases at J, with 10 bases between. Germline-derived CDR1 and CDR2 are SEHNR and FQNEAQ (reference sequence). This CDR3 contains 14 residues. The DNA for the CDR3 is TGTGCCAGCAGCTTAGTCGGTAGGGAAGATACGCAGTATTTT. Its translation is CASSLVGREDTQYF.